The clone carrying this T cell receptor (beta chain) was seen more than once but under ten times. The antigen is not known. This specimen belongs to a study of cytomegalovirus exposure and HLA in healthy donors. Overall study results and limits: Later work found most CMV-associated TCR beta chains apparently HLA-restricted. A link between a missense DCLRE1C variant and TCR beta V- and J-gene trimming emerged from a later analysis.

Healthy donors of bone marrow made up the group. The PCR made use of 60 Vbeta and 13 Jbeta primers. Original handling: Approximately 87 million unique TCR beta chains, 9 million to 12 million shared, were counted in a later analysis. Data came from immunoSEQ multiplex PCR; TCRdb stores just in-frame clones and leaves some out. The V and J calls and clone size come from that table; D and trimming were worked out from the DNA. The table records over 100,000 clones, 70% to 75% of them present only once. The CDR3 length is 16 residues. Deletions cut 2 bases from V and 6 bases from J, with 14 bases between. CDR1 is SGHTA, CDR2 FQGNSA, per germline.

This TCR derives from a woman aged 40 to 50 in good health and CMV-seropositive. This chain links TRBV7-2 with TRBJ1-6; D is undetermined. Sequenced input: PBMCs. CDR3 amino acids: CASSLRYGQRNSPLHF. CDR3 nucleotide sequence: TGTGCCAGCAGCTTAAGATACGGCCAGCGTAATTCACCCCTCCACTTT.